A selection of T cell receptor beta chains follows, all from one sample in a study of blood T cells in healthy people across ages. One entry per CDR3 protein, called by TCRdb with MiXCR from the 5' RACE reads. The sample includes some 1 million distinct CDR3 sequences, over 35% of them seen just once. Sequencing used blood. These receptors were collected from an older woman in good health. Each CDR3 is given with its conserved first and last residue. The D gene is left open where the match is weak. Clone size, where shown, is once, few, many, or a class for clones that have expanded.

D	length	size	V	J	CDR3	DNA
TRBD2	16	few	TRBV12-3/TRBV12-4	TRBJ2-1	CASSPRSSGRALEQFF	TGTGCCAGCAGTCCCCGGTCTAGCGGGAGGGCTCTGGAGCAGTTCTTC
-	18	-	TRBV15	TRBJ2-7	CATSRDRPSGPIGDEQYF	TGTGCCACCAGCAGAGATAGGCCCAGCGGGCCTATCGGGGACGAGCAGTACTTC
-	14	-	TRBV20-1	TRBJ2-7	CSANNPDGSYEQYF	TGCAGTGCTAATAACCCAGACGGGTCCTACGAGCAGTACTTC
TRBD1	14	-	TRBV27	TRBJ1-2	CASSDRVGLQGYTF	TGTGCCAGCAGCGACAGGGTTGGTCTTCAGGGCTACACCTTC
TRBD1	13	once	TRBV20-1	TRBJ1-5	CSAVQGVNQPQHF	TGCAGTGCAGTACAGGGGGTTAATCAGCCCCAGCATTTT
-	15	-	TRBV7-3	TRBJ2-3	CASSPVGGGTDTQYF	TGTGCCAGCAGCCCCGTGGGGGGCGGCACAGATACGCAGTATTTT
-	13	-	TRBV20-1	TRBJ1-1	CSARDTGNTEAFF	TGCAGTGCTAGAGACACAGGGAACACTGAAGCTTTCTTT
-	12	few	TRBV20-1	TRBJ1-2	CSARSADYGYTF	TGCAGTGCTAGATCGGCTGATTATGGCTACACCTTC
-	14	-	TRBV7-6	TRBJ1-1	CASSLITENTEAFF	TGTGCCAGCAGCTTAATTACAGAGAACACTGAAGCTTTCTTT
-	14	-	TRBV19	TRBJ2-4	CASMARWAKNIQYF	TGTGCCAGTATGGCCAGGTGGGCCAAAAACATTCAGTACTTC
TRBD1	16	-	TRBV12-5	TRBJ1-6	CASGSAGTGDNSPLHF	TGTGCTAGTGGTTCTGCCGGGACAGGAGATAATTCACCCCTCCACTTT
-	16	few	TRBV5-1	TRBJ2-1	CASSAGLSSSYNEQFF	TGCGCCAGCAGCGCAGGGCTATCGAGCTCCTACAATGAGCAGTTCTTC
TRBD1	15	-	TRBV12-3/TRBV12-4	TRBJ2-7	CASSPGQGEVGEQYF	TGTGCCAGCAGCCCCGGACAGGGCGAAGTGGGCGAGCAGTACTTC
TRBD2	15	few	TRBV7-2	TRBJ2-1	CASSETSGGYNEQFF	TGTGCCAGCAGCGAGACTAGCGGGGGATACAATGAGCAGTTCTTC
-	12	once	TRBV6-5	TRBJ1-1	CASITWGTEAFF	TGTGCCAGCATCACCTGGGGTACTGAAGCTTTCTTT
-	14	-	TRBV21-1	TRBJ2-2	CASSKRGSKGELFF	TGTGCCAGCAGCAAAAGAGGGTCGAAAGGGGAGCTGTTTTTT
-	13	-	TRBV29-1	TRBJ2-3	CSVGPGLTDTQYF	TGCAGCGTTGGCCCCGGACTTACAGATACGCAGTATTTT
-	14	-	TRBV5-1	TRBJ1-4	CASSFETPNEKLFF	TGCGCCAGCAGCTTCGAGACTCCTAATGAAAAACTGTTTTTT
-	15	-	TRBV10-1	TRBJ2-5	CASSESRTGRETQYF	TGCGCCAGCAGTGAGTCAAGGACCGGCCGGGAGACCCAGTACTTC
TRBD2	16	few	TRBV20-1	TRBJ2-1	CSAHSASGGGYNEQFF	TGCAGTGCTCATTCGGCTAGCGGGGGAGGGTACAATGAGCAGTTCTTC
-	17	-	TRBV4-3	TRBJ2-7	CASSQDSTGGSPYEQYF	TGCGCCAGCAGCCAAGATTCCACGGGGGGCTCTCCCTACGAGCAGTACTTC
-	14	few	TRBV28	TRBJ2-7	CARPGTHGEYEQYF	TGTGCCAGACCCGGGACTCATGGGGAGTACGAGCAGTACTTC
-	12	-	TRBV21-1	TRBJ2-5	CASSKRGETQYF	TGTGCCAGCAGCAAACGGGGGGAGACCCAGTACTTC